This entry lists 22 T cell receptor beta chains sequenced from one sample in a study of T cells after yellow fever vaccination. TCRdb analysed the 5' RACE reads with MiXCR anew, one entry per CDR3 protein. The repertoire holds about 130,000 distinct CDR3 sequences, approximately 6.6% seen once, with more than 0.6% in the top ten. The sample here was CD4+ T cells sorted from PBMCs, taken 10 days after the yellow fever booster vaccination. All receptors come from a man aged 25-45 years who received the YFV17D yellow fever vaccine.

The chain links TRBV25-1 to TRBJ1-3; TRBD1 might be the D (5 bases). V lost 6 bases and J 1 base, leaving 13 bases between the germline ends. Germline loops: CDR1 MGHDK, CDR2 SYGVNS. The CDR3 length is 15 residues. DNA for the CDR3: TGTGCCAGCAGAGATCAGGGAGTTTCTGGAAACACCATATATTTT. Its translation is CASRDQGVSGNTIYF.

There are many counts of this clonotype. The V and J genes are TRBV6-2 or TRBV6-3 and TRBJ2-5; TRBD2 might be the D (7 bases). The ends were cut back, 6 bases at V and 1 base at J, with 15 bases in the middle. Looked up from germline, CDR1 is MNHEY and CDR2 is SVGEGT. This CDR3 spans 15 amino acids. The CDR3 sequence: CASSQLAGAQETQYF. CDR3 sequence (DNA): TGTGCCAGCAGCCAATTGGCGGGGGCCCAAGAGACCCAGTACTTC.

As to this clonotype: This may stem from a read error, because a much larger clone lies one nucleotide away. This chain uses TRBV20-1 with TRBJ1-3; D is uncertain. The CDR3 totals 15 residues. V was trimmed by 0 bases and J by 3 bases, leaving 12 bases between them. Germline V CDR1 and CDR2: DFQATT, SNEGSKA (reference sequence). CDR3 DNA sequence: TGCAGTGCTAGAGATAGTTATGGCCATGGAAACACCATATATTTT. Residues: CSARDSYGHGNTIYF.

The gene calls are TRBV9 and TRBJ2-1; D assignment may be TRBD1 or TRBD2 (5 bases each). Germline V gives CDR1 SGDLS, CDR2 YYNGEE. The length of the CDR3 is 15 residues. The V gene lost 0 bases and the J gene lost 8 bases, with 15 bases spanning the gap. This CDR3 is CASSVGGRWPDEQFF. CDR3 nucleotides: TGTGCCAGCAGCGTAGGGGGGAGATGGCCCGATGAGCAGTTCTTC.

This clonotype was seen many times. The chain is built from TRBV5-5 and TRBJ2-5; 11 bases match TRBD2. CDR3 length: 15 residues. The trim removed 4 bases at V and 3 bases at J, leaving 5 bases unmatched. CDR1 is SGHKS and CDR2 is YYEKEE in the germline V gene (reference sequence). CDR3 in amino acids: CASSVVTSGKETQYF. The DNA of the CDR3 is TGTGCCAGCAGCGTGGTGACTAGCGGGAAAGAGACCCAGTACTTC. Based on the CDR3 plus reference TRBV5-5 and TRBJ2-5, the full variable domain is DAGVTQSPTHLIKTRGQQVTLRCSPISGHKSVSWYQQVLGQGPQFIFQYYEKEERGRGNFPDRFSARQFPNYSSELNVNALLLGDSALYLCASSVVTSGKETQYFGPGTRLLVL.

This clonotype was seen ten or more times. The chain is built from TRBV27 and TRBJ2-7; no clear D gene. Trimming cost V 3 bases and J 0 bases, with 3 bases left between them. Germline lookup yields CDR1 MNHEY and CDR2 SMNVEV (reference sequence). The CDR3 is made up of 12 amino acids. CDR3 amino acids: CASSFGSYEQYF. The CDR3, as DNA: TGTGCCAGCAGTTTCGGCTCCTACGAGCAGTACTTC.

This clonotype was seen at least ten times. The chain employs TRBV5-1 and TRBJ2-3; TRBD2 matches 7 bases. Looked up from germline, CDR1 is SGHRS and CDR2 is YFSETQ. The CDR3 is 15 residues long. After removal of 3 bases from V and 2 bases from J, the junction contained 6 bases not matched to a gene. Here the CDR3 reads CASSWGGESTDTQYF. In DNA, the CDR3 is TGCGCCAGCAGCTGGGGGGGGGAGTCCACAGATACGCAGTATTTT. Filled out from reference TRBV5-1 and TRBJ2-3, the complete variable domain reads KAGVTQTPRYLIKTRGQQVTLSCSPISGHRSVSWYQQTPGQGLQFLFEYFSETQRNKGNFPGRFSGRQFSNSRSEMNVSTLELGDSALYLCASSWGGESTDTQYFGPGTRLTVL.

This clonotype was seen repeatedly, ten times or more. The chain carries TRBV12-3 or TRBV12-4 and TRBJ1-1; D not resolved. The CDR3 consists of 14 residues. Trimming shortened V by 6 bases and J by 3 bases, and 14 bases separated the two germline ends. The CDR3 DNA sequence: TGTGCCAGCAGCTCCCTTGGGCTGGACACTGAAGCTTTCTTT. Its translation is CASSSLGLDTEAFF.

A few counts support this clonotype. This rearrangement joins TRBV29-1 to TRBJ2-7; no definite D call. Trimming took 4 bases from V and 0 from J, leaving 7 bases between them. CDR3 length: 12 residues. Germline V gene data show CDR1 as SQVTM and CDR2 as ANQGSEA. CDR3 amino acids: CSVGGSSYEQYF. The CDR3, as DNA: TGCAGCGTTGGAGGTAGCTCCTACGAGCAGTACTTC.

Ten or more counts support this clonotype. An end of the junction differs from the germline gene, which may be a read error. The rearrangement uses TRBV7-7 and TRBJ2-1, with TRBD2 matching over 7 bases. Germline CDR1 reads SSHAT; CDR2 reads FNYEAQ (reference sequence). The CDR3 covers 16 residues. This CDR3 is CASSQAPSGAGGEQFF. As DNA, the CDR3 is TGTGCTAGCAGCCAGGCGCCCAGCGGAGCCGGGGGGGAGCAGTTCTTC.

This clonotype was seen many times. This chain joins TRBV9 and TRBJ2-7; 8 bases align to TRBD1. Germline V gene sequence: CDR1 SGDLS, CDR2 YYNGEE. V dropped 4 bases and J dropped 4; count of bases not matched to a gene: 10. The CDR3 totals 15 residues. This CDR3 reads CASSPRDRQRYEQYF. In DNA, the CDR3 is TGTGCCAGCAGCCCGAGGGACAGGCAACGGTACGAGCAGTACTTC.

This clonotype occurred many times. The genes are TRBV28 and TRBJ1-3; perhaps TRBD1 as D (5 bases). Trimming shortened V by 5 bases and J by 4 bases, and 24 bases separated the two germline ends. Germline V CDR1 and CDR2: MDHEN, SYDVKM. This CDR3 is built from 18 residues. Here the CDR3 reads CASSRLPLRQRTGNTIYF. The CDR3 nucleotides read TGTGCCAGCAGTCGCTTACCCCTACGACAGCGAACGGGAAACACCATATATTTT. Filled out from reference TRBV28 and TRBJ1-3, the complete variable domain reads DVKVTQSSRYLVKRTGEKVFLECVQDMDHENMFWYRQDPGLGLRLIYFSYDVKMKEKGDIPEGYSVSREKKERFSLILESASTNQTSMYLCASSRLPLRQRTGNTIYFGEGSWLTVV.

This clonotype has ten or more counts. This sequence joins TRBV9 and TRBJ2-1, with D unresolved. Germline-derived CDR1 and CDR2 are SGDLS and YYNGEE. The CDR3 loop spans 15 amino acids. Trimming removed 0 bases from V and 1 base from J, with 8 bases in between. CDR3 amino acids: CASSVDSVSYNEQFF. CDR3 in DNA: TGTGCCAGCAGCGTAGACAGTGTATCCTACAATGAGCAGTTCTTC.

As regards this clonotype: A much larger clone differs from this one at a single base, so this may be a read error. This chain links TRBV12-3 or TRBV12-4 with TRBJ1-3; D perhaps matches TRBD1 (5 bases). Trimming cost V 6 bases and J 5 bases, with 14 bases left between them. This CDR3 has 14 residues. CDR3 residues: CASRIGTARNTIYF. The CDR3 coding sequence is TGTGCCAGCAGAATAGGGACGGCTAGAAACACCATATATTTT.

This clonotype was seen many times. V gene TRBV5-1 combines with J gene TRBJ2-2; no clear D. The CDR3 totals 14 residues. Trimming pared 0 bases from V and 6 bases from J, leaving 9 bases between. Germline V CDR1 and CDR2: SGHRS, YFSETQ. CDR3 sequence: CASSLALGSGELFF. CDR3 coding DNA: TGCGCCAGCAGCTTGGCCTTGGGGTCCGGGGAGCTGTTTTTT.

Concerning this clonotype: A much larger clone sits a single nucleotide away, making a read error possible. The V call is TRBV6-5, the J call TRBJ2-6; D assignment may be TRBD1 or TRBD2 (5 bases each). There are 18 residues in the CDR3. Germline V lookup: CDR1 MNHEY, CDR2 SVGAGI. The CDR3 coding sequence is TGTGCCTGCAGTTTCGACGGGGCGCGAAGCTCTGGGGCCAACGTCCTGACTTTC. It specifies CACSFDGARSSGANVLTF.

The genes are TRBV5-4 and TRBJ1-2, with TRBD1 as a possible D gene (6 bases). This CDR3 region has 15 residues. The germline V gene encodes CDR1 SGHNT and CDR2 YYREEE (reference sequence). The germline V and J ends were trimmed by 5 bases and 2 bases, with 16 bases remaining between them. The CDR3, as DNA: TGTGCCAGCAGTTCAACCGACAGGACCAACTATGGCTACACCTTC. This gives the protein CASSSTDRTNYGYTF.

The V gene is TRBV6-2 or TRBV6-3, the J gene TRBJ2-3; tentatively, D is TRBD2 (6 bases). Germline assignment: CDR1 MNHEY and CDR2 SVGEGT. CDR3 length equals 17 residues. V shed 0 bases and J shed 3 bases, with 16 bases lying between them. The DNA for the CDR3 is TGTGCCAGCAGTTACTCCCCCCGGGGGAAAAGAACAGATACGCAGTATTTT. It translates to CASSYSPRGKRTDTQYF.

The rearrangement links TRBV5-4 to TRBJ2-1, with 9 bases that match TRBD1. CDR1 and CDR2 from the germline V gene are SGHNT and YYREEE (reference sequence). V gave up 2 bases and J gave up 4 bases; unmatched junction bases: 4. The CDR3 is 15 residues long. This CDR3 reads CASSFGTGLYNEQFF. The CDR3 DNA is TGTGCCAGCAGCTTCGGGACAGGGTTATACAATGAGCAGTTCTTC.

Notes on this clonotype: A much larger clone is a single base away; this may be a read error. This chain connects TRBV4-3 to TRBJ2-5, with TRBD1 matching 8 bases. The CDR3 sequence is 16 residues long. Per germline, CDR1 LGHNA and CDR2 YSLEER. DNA for the CDR3: TGCGCCAGCAGCCAAGGGTATTACAGGGGGAAAGAGACCCAGTGCTTC. Amino acid sequence: CASSQGYYRGKETQCF.

This clonotype was seen at least ten times. The chain links TRBV4-3 to TRBJ2-1; 12 bases align to TRBD2. This CDR3 has 16 residues. Losses at the gene ends were 4 bases for V and 6 bases for J; bases not matched to a gene: 7. Per germline, CDR1 LGHNA and CDR2 YSLEER. The CDR3 spells CASSPTQTSGSNEQFF. CDR3 nucleotides: TGCGCCAGCAGCCCGACCCAGACTAGCGGGAGCAATGAGCAGTTCTTC.

This clonotype was recorded many times. The chain links TRBV30 to TRBJ2-7, with a possible D match to TRBD1 (6 bases). Germline lookup yields CDR1 GTSNPN and CDR2 SVGIG (reference sequence). V was trimmed by 5 bases and J by 5 bases, leaving 22 bases between them. CDR3 length: 15 amino acids. In DNA, the CDR3 is TGTGCCTGGCGAGACCTCGGACAGTCCCTCAACGAGCAGTACTTC. Translated, it gives CAWRDLGQSLNEQYF.